This TCR beta chain was sequenced during a study of PD-1 blockade in classical Hodgkin lymphoma. Study findings and constraints: Although disease activity or prior therapy may be involved, causes of the repertoire differences remain undefined.

With regard to this clone: What it binds is unknown.

In every patient, relapse followed autologous stem cell transplantation, while exposure to brentuximab vedotin differed. Complete response, partial response or progressive disease was each patient's best response. The table came from immunoSEQ multiplex PCR; TCRdb's copy has only in-frame clones and leaves some out. The sample includes under 75,000 clones, roughly 91% of them seen just once. The CDR3 has 12 amino acids. CDR1 MNHNY and CDR2 SVGAGI come from the germline V gene (reference sequence). V was shortened by 5 bases and J by 12 bases, with 16 bases between the two germline ends. Sequenced here: peripheral blood mononuclear cells (PBMCs), sampled before the second cycle of nivolumab. The source is a human donor with classical Hodgkin lymphoma. The V gene is TRBV6-6, the J gene TRBJ2-5; a weak D match, TRBD1 (5 bases). CDR3 in DNA: TGTGCCAGCAGTAAGGACGAGGTCAGGGAGTACTTC. Translation: CASSKDEVREYF.